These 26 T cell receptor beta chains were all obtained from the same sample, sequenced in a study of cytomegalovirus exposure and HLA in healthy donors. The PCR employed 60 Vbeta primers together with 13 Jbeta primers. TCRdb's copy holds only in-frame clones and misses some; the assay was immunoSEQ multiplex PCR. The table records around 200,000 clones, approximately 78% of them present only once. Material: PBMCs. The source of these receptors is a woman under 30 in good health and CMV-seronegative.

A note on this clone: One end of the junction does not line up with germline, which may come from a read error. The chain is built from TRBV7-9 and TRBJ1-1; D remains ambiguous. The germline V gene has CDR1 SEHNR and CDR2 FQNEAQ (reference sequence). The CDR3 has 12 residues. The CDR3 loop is CSSSPSGTEAFF. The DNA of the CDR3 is TGTTCCAGCAGCCCCAGCGGCACTGAAGCTTTCTTT.

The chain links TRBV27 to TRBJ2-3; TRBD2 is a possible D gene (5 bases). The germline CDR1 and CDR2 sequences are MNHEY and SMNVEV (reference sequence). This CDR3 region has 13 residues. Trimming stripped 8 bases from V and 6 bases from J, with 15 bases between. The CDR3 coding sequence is TGTGCCAGCCGTGGACTCGCTTCCGATACGCAGTATTTT. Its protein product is CASRGLASDTQYF.

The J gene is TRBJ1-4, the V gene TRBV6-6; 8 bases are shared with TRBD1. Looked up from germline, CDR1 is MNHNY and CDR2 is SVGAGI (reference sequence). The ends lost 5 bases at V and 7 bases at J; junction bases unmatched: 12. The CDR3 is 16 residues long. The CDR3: CASSRPQGASGEKLFF. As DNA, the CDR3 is TGTGCCAGCAGTCGACCGCAGGGGGCATCGGGTGAAAAACTGTTTTTT.

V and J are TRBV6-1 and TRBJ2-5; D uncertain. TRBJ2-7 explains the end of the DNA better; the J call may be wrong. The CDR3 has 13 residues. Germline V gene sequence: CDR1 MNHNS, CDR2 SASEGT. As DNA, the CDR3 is TGTGCCAGCAGTGAACTCGCCCCCTACGAGCAGTACTTC. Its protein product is CASSELAPYEQYF.

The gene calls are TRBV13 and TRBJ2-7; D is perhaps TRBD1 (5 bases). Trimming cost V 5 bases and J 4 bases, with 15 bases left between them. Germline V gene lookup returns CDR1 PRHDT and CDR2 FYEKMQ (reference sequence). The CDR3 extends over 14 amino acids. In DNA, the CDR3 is TGTGCCAGCAGCCCTTTGGGCAGGGCGTACGAGCAGTACTTC. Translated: CASSPLGRAYEQYF. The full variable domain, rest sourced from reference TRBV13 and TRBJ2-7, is AAGVIQSPRHLIKEKRETATLKCYPIPRHDTVYWYQQGPGQDPQFLISFYEKMQSDKGSIPDRFSAQQFSDYHSELNMSSLELGDSALYFCASSPLGRAYEQYFGPGTRLTVT.

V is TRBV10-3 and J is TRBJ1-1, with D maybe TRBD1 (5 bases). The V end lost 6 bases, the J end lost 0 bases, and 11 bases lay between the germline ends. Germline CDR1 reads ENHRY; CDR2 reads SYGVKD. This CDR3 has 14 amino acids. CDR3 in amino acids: CAIRAGNLNTEAFF. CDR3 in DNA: TGTGCCATCAGGGCAGGGAACCTGAACACTGAAGCTTTCTTT.

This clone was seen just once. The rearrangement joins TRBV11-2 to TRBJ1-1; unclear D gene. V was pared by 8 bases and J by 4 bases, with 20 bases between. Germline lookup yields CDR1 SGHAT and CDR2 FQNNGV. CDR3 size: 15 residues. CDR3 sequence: CASHPPEGGFTEAFF. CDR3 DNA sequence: TGTGCCAGCCACCCCCCCGAGGGAGGTTTCACTGAAGCTTTCTTT. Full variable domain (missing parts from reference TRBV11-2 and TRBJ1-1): EAGVAQSPRYKIIEKRQSVAFWCNPISGHATLYWYQQILGQGPKLLIQFQNNGVVDDSQLPKDRFSAERLKGVDSTLKIQPAKLEDSAVYLCASHPPEGGFTEAFFGQGTRLTVV.

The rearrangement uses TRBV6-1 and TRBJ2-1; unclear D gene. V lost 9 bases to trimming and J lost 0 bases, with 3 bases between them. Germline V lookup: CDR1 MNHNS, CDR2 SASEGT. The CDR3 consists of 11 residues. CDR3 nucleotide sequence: TGTGCCAGTCTCTCCTACAATGAGCAGTTCTTC. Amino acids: CASLSYNEQFF.

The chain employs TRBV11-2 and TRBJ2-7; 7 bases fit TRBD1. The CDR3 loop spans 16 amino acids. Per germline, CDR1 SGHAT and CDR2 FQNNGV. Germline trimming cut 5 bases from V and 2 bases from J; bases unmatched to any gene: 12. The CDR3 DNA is TGTGCCAGCAGCCCCTGGGTACAGGGGCCTGCCTACGAGCAGTACTTC. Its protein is CASSPWVQGPAYEQYF.

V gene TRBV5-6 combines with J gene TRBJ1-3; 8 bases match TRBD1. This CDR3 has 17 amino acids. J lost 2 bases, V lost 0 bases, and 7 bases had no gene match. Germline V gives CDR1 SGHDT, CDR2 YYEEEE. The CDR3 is CASSLGQGALPGNTIYF. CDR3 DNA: TGTGCCAGCAGCTTGGGGCAGGGGGCTTTACCTGGAAACACCATATATTTT.

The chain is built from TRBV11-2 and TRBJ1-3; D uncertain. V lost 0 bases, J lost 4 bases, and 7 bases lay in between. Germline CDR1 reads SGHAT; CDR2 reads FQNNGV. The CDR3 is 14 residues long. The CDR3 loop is CASSLDRIGNTIYF. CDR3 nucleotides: TGTGCCAGCAGCTTAGACAGGATCGGAAACACCATATATTTT.

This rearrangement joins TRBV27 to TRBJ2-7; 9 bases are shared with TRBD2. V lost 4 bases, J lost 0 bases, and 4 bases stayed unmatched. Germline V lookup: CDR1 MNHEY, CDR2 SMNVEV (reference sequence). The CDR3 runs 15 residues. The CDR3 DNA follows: TGTGCCAGCAGTTCTCTAGCGGGGAACTCCTACGAGCAGTACTTC. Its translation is CASSSLAGNSYEQYF.

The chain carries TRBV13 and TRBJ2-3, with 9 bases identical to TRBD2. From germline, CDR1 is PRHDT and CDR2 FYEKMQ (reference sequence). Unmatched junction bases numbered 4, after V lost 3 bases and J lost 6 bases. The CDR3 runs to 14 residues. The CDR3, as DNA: TGTGCCAGCAGCTTCGGGACTAGCCTGGATACGCAGTATTTT. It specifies CASSFGTSLDTQYF.

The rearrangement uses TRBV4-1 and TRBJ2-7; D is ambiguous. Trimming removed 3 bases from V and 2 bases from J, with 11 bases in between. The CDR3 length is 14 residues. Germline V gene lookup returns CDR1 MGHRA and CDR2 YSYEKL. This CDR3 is CASSHMTGAYEQYF. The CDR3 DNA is TGCGCCAGCAGCCACATGACCGGAGCCTACGAGCAGTACTTC.

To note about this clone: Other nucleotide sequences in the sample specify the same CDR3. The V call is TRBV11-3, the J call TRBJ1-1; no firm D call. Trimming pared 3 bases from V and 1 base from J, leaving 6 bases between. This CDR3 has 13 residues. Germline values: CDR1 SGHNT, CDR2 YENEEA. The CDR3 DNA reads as TGTGCCAGCAGCTTGTCGGGGAACACTGAAGCTTTCTTT. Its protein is CASSLSGNTEAFF.

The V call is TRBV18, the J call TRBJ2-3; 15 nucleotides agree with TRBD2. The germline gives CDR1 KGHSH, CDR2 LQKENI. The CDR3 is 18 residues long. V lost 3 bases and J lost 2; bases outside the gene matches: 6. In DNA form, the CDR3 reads TGTGCCAGCTCACCCCCGGGACTAGCGGGGGGTACCACAGATACGCAGTATTTT. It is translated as CASSPPGLAGGTTDTQYF.

CDR3 in amino acids: CASSQQGLLAKNIQYF. In DNA, the CDR3 is TGTGCCAGCTCCCAACAGGGGCTCCTAGCCAAAAACATTCAGTACTTC. The chain has TRBV18 and TRBJ2-4; TRBD1 aligns across 7 bases. V was clipped by 6 bases and J by 0 bases; unmatched bases: 8. From germline, CDR1 is KGHSH and CDR2 LQKENI. The CDR3 loop spans 16 amino acids.

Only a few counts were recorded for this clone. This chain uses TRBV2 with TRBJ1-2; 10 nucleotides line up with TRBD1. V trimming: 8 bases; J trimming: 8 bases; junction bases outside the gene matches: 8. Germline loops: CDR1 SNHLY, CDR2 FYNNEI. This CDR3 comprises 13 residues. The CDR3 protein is CASQGQGIGGYTF. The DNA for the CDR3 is TGTGCCAGCCAGGGACAGGGGATAGGCGGCTACACCTTC.

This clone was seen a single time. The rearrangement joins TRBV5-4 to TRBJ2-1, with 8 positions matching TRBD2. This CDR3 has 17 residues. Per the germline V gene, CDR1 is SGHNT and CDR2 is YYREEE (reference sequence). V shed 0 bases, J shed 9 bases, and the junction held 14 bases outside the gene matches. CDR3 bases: TGTGCCAGCAGCTTGGGAATCAAACGGGAGGGCGGTGGTGAGCAGTTCTTC. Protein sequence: CASSLGIKREGGGEQFF.

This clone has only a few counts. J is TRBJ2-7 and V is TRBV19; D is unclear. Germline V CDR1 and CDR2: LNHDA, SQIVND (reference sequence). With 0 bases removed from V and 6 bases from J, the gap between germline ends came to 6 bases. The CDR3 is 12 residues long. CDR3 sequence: CASSIERSEQYF. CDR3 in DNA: TGTGCCAGTAGTATAGAGAGAAGCGAGCAGTACTTC.

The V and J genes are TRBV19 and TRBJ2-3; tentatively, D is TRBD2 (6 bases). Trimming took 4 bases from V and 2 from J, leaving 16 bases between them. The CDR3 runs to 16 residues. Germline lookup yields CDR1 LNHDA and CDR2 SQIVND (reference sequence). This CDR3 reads CASSTRVGGDTDTQYF. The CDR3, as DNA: TGTGCCAGTAGTACCCGGGTCGGCGGGGACACAGATACGCAGTATTTT.

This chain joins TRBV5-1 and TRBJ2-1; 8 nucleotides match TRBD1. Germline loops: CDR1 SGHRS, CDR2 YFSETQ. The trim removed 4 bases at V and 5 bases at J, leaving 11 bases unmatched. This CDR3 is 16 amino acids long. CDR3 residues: CASSPAPGQGHNEQFF. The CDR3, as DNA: TGCGCCAGCAGCCCCGCCCCCGGACAGGGCCACAATGAGCAGTTCTTC. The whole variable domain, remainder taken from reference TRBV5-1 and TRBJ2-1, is KAGVTQTPRYLIKTRGQQVTLSCSPISGHRSVSWYQQTPGQGLQFLFEYFSETQRNKGNFPGRFSGRQFSNSRSEMNVSTLELGDSALYLCASSPAPGQGHNEQFFGPGTRLTVL.

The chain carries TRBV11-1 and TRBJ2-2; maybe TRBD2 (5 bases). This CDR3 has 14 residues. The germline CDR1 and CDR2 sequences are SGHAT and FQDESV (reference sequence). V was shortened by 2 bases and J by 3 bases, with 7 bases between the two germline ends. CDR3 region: CASSLSEDTGELFF. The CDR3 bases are TGTGCCAGCAGCTTATCGGAGGACACCGGGGAGCTGTTTTTT.

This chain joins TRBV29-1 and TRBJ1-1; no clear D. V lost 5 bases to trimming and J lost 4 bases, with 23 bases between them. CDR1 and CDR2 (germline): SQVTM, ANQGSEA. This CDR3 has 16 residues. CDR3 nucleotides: TGCAGCGTTCGGGCCTTAACAGCGGGCATACCCACTGAAGCTTTCTTT. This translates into CSVRALTAGIPTEAFF.

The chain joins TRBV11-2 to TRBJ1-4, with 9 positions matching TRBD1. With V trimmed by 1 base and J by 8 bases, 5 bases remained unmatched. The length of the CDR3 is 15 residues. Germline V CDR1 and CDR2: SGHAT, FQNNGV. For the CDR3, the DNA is TGTGCCAGCAGCTTAGCGGCCGGACAGGGGGAAAAACTGTTTTTT. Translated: CASSLAAGQGEKLFF.

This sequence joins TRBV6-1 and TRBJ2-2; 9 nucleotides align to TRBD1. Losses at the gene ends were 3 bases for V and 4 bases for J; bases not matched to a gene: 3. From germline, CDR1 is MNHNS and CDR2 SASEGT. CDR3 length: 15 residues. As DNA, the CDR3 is TGTGCCAGCAGTGAGGGGACAGGGTCCACCGGGGAGCTGTTTTTT. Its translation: CASSEGTGSTGELFF.